This T cell receptor beta chain was identified during a study of T cell responses to AZD1222 COVID-19 vaccine. General study findings and limits: Vaccine-associated CD4 TCRs ranged over spike, dominating at 160-218 and 743-854. Repertoires in all cases were sampled only once the peak T cell response had passed. Among those given AZD1222, only five or six were seropositive at baseline. It should be noted that donors were predominantly white British and more often female, and clonal diversity was possibly underestimated.

The V end was cut by 3 bases, the J end by 4 bases, with 15 bases between. The CDR3 runs 15 residues. Germline CDR1 and CDR2: SGHTA and FQGNSA. On this clone itself: No antigen is known for it.

The data were produced by immunoSEQ multiplex PCR, yet TCRdb's version contains in-frame clones alone and is incomplete. The table shows about 140,000 clones, with 70% to 90% occurring only once. This sequence joins TRBV7-2 and TRBJ2-5, with D perhaps being TRBD1 or TRBD2 (6 bases each). The sample consisted of peripheral blood, taken 28 days after the second AZD1222 dose. This receptor was obtained from an adult who received the AZD1222 COVID-19 vaccine. The CDR3 loop reads CASSFHRAGRETQYF. The DNA of the CDR3 is TGTGCCAGCAGCTTTCACAGGGCGGGGAGAGAGACCCAGTACTTC.